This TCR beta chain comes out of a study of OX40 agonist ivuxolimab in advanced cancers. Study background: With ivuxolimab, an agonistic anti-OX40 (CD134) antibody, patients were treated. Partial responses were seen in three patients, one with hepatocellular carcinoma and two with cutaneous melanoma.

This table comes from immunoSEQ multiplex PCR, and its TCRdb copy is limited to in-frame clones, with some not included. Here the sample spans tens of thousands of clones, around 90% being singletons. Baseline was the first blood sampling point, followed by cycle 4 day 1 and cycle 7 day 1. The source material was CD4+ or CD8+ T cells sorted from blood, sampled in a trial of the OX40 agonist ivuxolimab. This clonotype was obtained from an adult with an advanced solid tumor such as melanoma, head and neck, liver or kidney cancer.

The CDR3 spells CASSQGSQDAYEQYF. The CDR3 coding sequence is TGCGCCAGCAGCCAAGGGTCACAGGACGCCTACGAGCAGTACTTC. This rearrangement joins TRBV4-1 to TRBJ2-7, with D tentatively TRBD1 (5 bases). V lost 1 base and J 2 bases, leaving 12 bases between the germline ends. Germline CDR1 MGHRA, CDR2 YSYEKL. This CDR3 is built from 15 residues.